The T cell receptor (beta chain) under discussion was sequenced for a study of T cells expressing NK-cell markers. Study-wide background: Repertoires of TCR beta were obtained from T cells sorted as CD3+CD56+NKG2C+, CD3+CD56+NKG2C- and CD3+CD56-NKG2C+.

TCRdb reprocessed the 5' RACE reads and reports one entry per CDR3 protein, with no DNA. The table lists over 120,000 distinct CDR3 sequences, with around 12% in the top ten. CDR1 and CDR2 (germline): MGHDK, SYGVNS. This CDR3 is 11 amino acids long. The genes are TRBV25-1 and TRBJ1-1; the TCRdb call, TRBD1, lacks DNA for checking. Sequencing was performed on blood T cells: a sorted CD56 or NKG2C T cell subset, CD4+ or CD8+ T cells, or bulk PBMC T cells (not recorded which). The sequence derives from a man aged 18 to 30 in good health. CDR3 loop: CASITGSEAFF.